The 9 T cell receptor beta chains reported below all come from one sample, sequenced in a study of human T cells and chemical hapten exposure. Noted time point: patch test 2, 6 weeks after DPC sensitization. Treatment here: therapeutic diphenylcyclopropenone sensitization with weekly scalp DPC. TCRdb reprocessed the RACE reads with MiXCR, giving one entry per CDR3 protein. The sample has roughly 380,000 distinct CDR3 sequences, roughly 6% seen once. The source material was whole blood, sampled in connection with sensitization to the hapten diphenylcyclopropenone (DPC). These receptors were obtained from a woman between 18 and 29 years old with alopecia areata. Some clones in this sample may be carry-over from other donors' samples.

In its sample, this clonotype was seen many times. The rearrangement links TRBV20-1 to TRBJ1-5; 7 bases line up with TRBD1. The J segment lost 1 base and the V segment lost 5 bases, leaving 8 bases of the junction unmatched. CDR3 length: 15 amino acids. Germline values: CDR1 DFQATT, CDR2 SNEGSKA (reference sequence). This CDR3 reads CSAGGQGQSNQPQHF. In nucleotides, the CDR3 is TGCAGTGCTGGAGGGCAGGGACAGAGCAATCAGCCCCAGCATTTT.

Ten or more counts support this clonotype. This sequence joins TRBV7-3 and TRBJ1-5; D may be TRBD1 (5 bases). Germline loops: CDR1 SGHTA, CDR2 FQGTGA. V dropped 7 bases and J dropped 2 bases, with 33 bases sitting between them. The CDR3 consists of 21 residues. CDR3 amino acids: CASITAWFGRVPCWGNQPQHF. CDR3 sequence (DNA): TGTGCCAGCATCACAGCTTGGTTCGGCAGGGTACCTTGTTGGGGCAATCAGCCCCAGCATTTT.

This clonotype was detected ten times or more. The CDR3 sequence: CASSPPTATVISPLHF. The DNA of the CDR3 is TGTGCCAGCTCACCACCGACGGCGACGGTGATTTCACCCCTCCACTTT. The chain joins TRBV18 to TRBJ1-6; D remains unclear. The CDR3 is made up of 16 amino acids. With 0 bases removed from V and 9 bases from J, the gap between germline ends came to 15 bases. Germline V gene lookup returns CDR1 KGHSH and CDR2 LQKENI.

In this sample, this clonotype turned up many times. The chain has TRBV6-5 and TRBJ2-3, with D perhaps TRBD1 (6 bases). V shed 6 bases and J shed 4 bases, with 11 bases lying between them. The CDR3 spans 13 residues. The germline V gene encodes CDR1 MNHEY and CDR2 SVGAGI. The CDR3 sequence: CASRQGLADTQYF. The CDR3 coding sequence is TGTGCCAGCAGGCAGGGGCTCGCAGATACGCAGTATTTT.

The V gene is TRBV6-5, the J gene TRBJ2-5; D possibly corresponds to TRBD1 (6 bases). CDR1 is MNHEY and CDR2 is SVGAGI in the germline V gene. Trimming stripped 6 bases from V and 5 bases from J, with 16 bases between. CDR3 length equals 14 residues. This CDR3 is CASSPTGPGETQYF. Here the CDR3 DNA reads TGTGCCAGCAGCCCTACAGGGCCCGGGGAGACCCAGTACTTC.

This chain connects TRBV2 to TRBJ1-4, with D unresolved. Germline lookup yields CDR1 SNHLY and CDR2 FYNNEI. The CDR3 is made up of 14 amino acids. The V end was cut by 5 bases, the J end by 0 bases, with 7 bases between. The CDR3 DNA reads as TGTGCCAGCAGTTTCATATCAACTAATGAAAAACTGTTTTTT. It yields the protein CASSFISTNEKLFF.

This clonotype appeared many times. The chain couples TRBV7-2 to TRBJ1-2; perhaps TRBD1 as D (6 bases). Looked up from germline, CDR1 is SGHTA and CDR2 is FQGNSA. V was clipped by 5 bases and J by 0 bases, with 13 bases between them. This CDR3 contains 15 residues. CDR3 residues: CASSPGDRANYGYTF. CDR3 DNA: TGTGCCAGCAGCCCAGGGGACCGAGCTAACTATGGCTACACCTTC.

In this sample, this clonotype turned up a few times. V usage is TRBV27 and J usage is TRBJ1-2; no reliable D call. Germline values: CDR1 MNHEY, CDR2 SMNVEV (reference sequence). The ends were cut back, 4 bases at V and 2 bases at J, with 14 bases in the middle. This CDR3 is 15 amino acids long. The CDR3 coding sequence is TGTGCCAGCAGTTACGGAAGGGCGACGAACTATGGCTACACCTTC. It yields the protein CASSYGRATNYGYTF.

V and J are TRBV7-2 and TRBJ2-1; D ambiguous. The CDR3 totals 13 residues. Germline-derived CDR1 and CDR2 are SGHTA and FQGNSA. With 0 bases removed from V and 10 bases from J, the gap between germline ends came to 10 bases. CDR3: CASSLASLLEQFF. The CDR3 DNA follows: TGTGCCAGCAGCTTAGCCAGCTTGCTAGAGCAGTTCTTC.